This T cell receptor (beta chain) is drawn from a study of blood T cell repertoires in COVID-19. Background on the study: Both acute and convalescent COVID-19 samples were obtained from the United States, Italy and Spain. Nucleic acid was either cDNA or gDNA, and it came from T cells, B-cell-depleted T cells, or PBMCs.

Authors' analysis steps: Amplification with reference gene primers provided the estimates of nucleated cell counts. Profiled with immunoSEQ multiplex PCR; TCRdb holds only in-frame clones, not every one. V and J calls and clone size come straight from that table; D and trimming were deduced from the DNA. The repertoire holds 150,000 to 200,000 clones, with approximately 80% as singletons. Participant reports of clinical history set cohort assignment. Germline CDR1 MNHEY, CDR2 SVGAGI. Trimming removed 2 bases at V and 2 bases at J, with 10 bases between. The length of the CDR3 is 14 residues. This sequence joins TRBV6-5 and TRBJ2-7; the D is unclear. The sample taken for sequencing was PBMCs or T cells enriched from blood (not recorded which). This clonotype was sampled from a man in his fifties who had recovered from COVID-19. The CDR3 DNA sequence: TGTGCCAGCAGTTACCGTGGCGACACCTACGAGCAGTACTTC. This gives the protein CASSYRGDTYEQYF.